This T cell receptor beta chain derives from a study of OX40 agonist ivuxolimab in advanced cancers. Whole-study context: Ivuxolimab, an agonist antibody against OX40 (CD134), was given to patients. Two cutaneous melanoma patients and one hepatocellular carcinoma patient, three in all, had partial responses. Findings of the study overall: At 0.1 to 3.0 mg/kg, clonal expansion of CD4+ and CD8+ blood T cells had occurred by week 6. Expanded clones were, on average, more numerous in CD8+ T cells than in CD4+.

Repertoires were generated with immunoSEQ multiplex PCR, while TCRdb's copy carries only in-frame clones and drops some. The sample carries roughly 15,000 clones, about four fifths recorded once. This clone was detected once. The antigen is unknown. This clonotype originated in an adult with an advanced solid tumor such as melanoma, head and neck, liver or kidney cancer. Sequencing used CD4+ or CD8+ T cells sorted from blood, obtained in a trial of the OX40 agonist ivuxolimab.

This CDR3 is CASSIDSQLNTEAFF. In nucleotides, the CDR3 is TGTGCCAGTAGTATAGACAGCCAGTTGAACACTGAAGCTTTCTTT. The rearrangement links TRBV19 to TRBJ1-1; D remains unclear. In germline, CDR1 is LNHDA, CDR2 SQIVND (reference sequence). The CDR3 runs to 15 residues. V was cut by 0 bases and J by 0 bases, with 8 bases left in between.